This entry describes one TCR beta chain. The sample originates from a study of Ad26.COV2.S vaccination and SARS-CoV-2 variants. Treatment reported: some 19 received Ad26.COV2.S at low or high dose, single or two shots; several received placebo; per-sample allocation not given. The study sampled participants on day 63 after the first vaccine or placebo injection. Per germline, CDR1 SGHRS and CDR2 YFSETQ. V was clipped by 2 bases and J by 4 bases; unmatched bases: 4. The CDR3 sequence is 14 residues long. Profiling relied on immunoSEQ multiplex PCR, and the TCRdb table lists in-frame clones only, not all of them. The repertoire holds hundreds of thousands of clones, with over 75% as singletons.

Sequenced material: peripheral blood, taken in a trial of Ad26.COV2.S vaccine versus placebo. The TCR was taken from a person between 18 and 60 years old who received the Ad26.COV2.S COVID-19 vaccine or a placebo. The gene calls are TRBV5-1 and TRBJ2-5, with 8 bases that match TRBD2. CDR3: CASSLSGGVETQYF. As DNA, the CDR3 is TGCGCCAGCAGCTTAAGCGGGGGAGTAGAGACCCAGTACTTC.